Presented here are 28 T cell receptor beta chains from one specimen sequenced in a study of T cells in Graves' hyperthyroidism and ophthalmopathy. TCR beta CDR3 regions were amplified from RNA transcripts. TCR CDR3 regions were first amplified by RT-PCR with HTBI primers. TCRdb reprocessed the multiplex PCR reads with MiXCR, giving one entry per CDR3 protein. In the table there are 550,000 to 850,000 distinct CDR3 sequences, 15% to 20% of which are singletons. Sequenced input: blood. These receptors all come from a woman between 45 and 60 years old with Graves' hyperthyroidism that later progressed to Graves' ophthalmopathy.

The genes are TRBV6-5 and TRBJ1-6; 8 nucleotides match TRBD1. This CDR3 is 16 amino acids long. After removal of 3 bases from V and 7 bases from J, the junction contained 8 bases not matched to a gene. CDR1 MNHEY and CDR2 SVGAGI come from the germline V gene. The CDR3 DNA is TGTGCCAGCAGTTATTCCCTCCGGGACAGGAATTCACCCCTCCACTTT. It specifies CASSYSLRDRNSPLHF.

This clonotype was recorded a few times. The chain combines TRBV19 with TRBJ2-6; 9 positions agree with TRBD1. The CDR3 runs 17 residues. Per germline, CDR1 LNHDA and CDR2 SQIVND (reference sequence). Germline trimming cut 9 bases from V and 2 bases from J; bases unmatched to any gene: 11. The chain's CDR3 is CASQYLQGATGANVLTF. In nucleotides, the CDR3 is TGTGCCAGCCAGTACCTACAGGGGGCAACTGGGGCCAACGTCCTGACTTTC.

The rearrangement links TRBV19 to TRBJ2-1; 8 bases fit TRBD2. CDR1 LNHDA and CDR2 SQIVND come from the germline V gene (reference sequence). The V gene end was trimmed by 6 bases and the J gene end by 7 bases; junction bases not matched to a gene: 17. The CDR3 sequence is 17 residues long. The CDR3 loop reads CASSLRRGGLPGNEQFF. DNA for the CDR3: TGTGCCAGTAGCCTCCGCCGCGGGGGGCTTCCCGGTAATGAGCAGTTCTTC. The full variable domain, completed using reference TRBV19 and TRBJ2-1, is DGGITQSPKYLFRKEGQNVTLSCEQNLNHDAMYWYRQDPGQGLRLIYYSQIVNDFQKGDIAEGYSVSREKKESFPLTVTSAQKNPTAFYLCASSLRRGGLPGNEQFFGPGTRLTVL.

This clonotype has more than one count but fewer than ten. The rearrangement joins TRBV12-3 or TRBV12-4 to TRBJ2-4, with a tentative D call TRBD2 (6 bases). The length of the CDR3 is 15 residues. The V and J ends lost 3 bases and 0 bases respectively, with 9 bases between them. In DNA form, the CDR3 reads TGTGCCAGCAGTTTTGGAGGGATAGCCAAAAACATTCAGTACTTC. As protein: CASSFGGIAKNIQYF.

The chain combines TRBV6-1 with TRBJ2-3, with TRBD1 matching 9 bases. Germline V CDR1 and CDR2: MNHNS, SASEGT. The CDR3 runs 15 residues. V shed 3 bases and J 4 bases; nucleotides not matched to a gene: 5. The CDR3 loop is CASSDPGQGSDTQYF. CDR3 bases: TGTGCCAGCAGTGACCCGGGACAGGGCTCAGATACGCAGTATTTT.

This clonotype has more than one count but fewer than ten. Here the CDR3 reads CASSQGQSTNYGYTF. The CDR3 DNA sequence: TGTGCCAGCAGCCAAGGACAGTCAACTAACTATGGCTACACCTTC. V usage is TRBV3-1 and J usage is TRBJ1-2, with D maybe TRBD1 (5 bases). V shed 1 base and J shed 0 bases, with 9 bases lying between them. The CDR3 loop spans 15 amino acids. The germline V gene has CDR1 LGHDT and CDR2 YNNKEL (reference sequence).

This clonotype was detected only a few times. The chain has TRBV14 and TRBJ2-2; TRBD2 matches 11 bases. The CDR3 has 16 amino acids. V shed 4 bases, J shed 3 bases, and the junction held 4 bases outside the gene matches. CDR1 and CDR2 from the germline V gene are SGHDN and FVKESK. CDR3 residues: CASSPRLAGHTGELFF. For the CDR3, the DNA is TGTGCCAGCAGCCCCCGACTAGCGGGGCACACCGGGGAGCTGTTTTTT.

Regarding this clonotype: A read error may produce the germline difference seen at one junction end. The genes are TRBV7-9 and TRBJ2-2; no reliable D call. Germline CDR1 SEHNR, CDR2 FQNEAQ (reference sequence). The CDR3 loop spans 15 amino acids. As DNA, the CDR3 is TGTGCCAGCAGCTTAGATAGCCCCAACATCGGGGAGCTGTTTTTT. Translating gives CASSLDSPNIGELFF.

This clonotype has at least ten counts. The chain is built from TRBV11-1 and TRBJ2-4; D possibly uses TRBD1 or TRBD2 (5 bases each). V was shortened by 3 bases and J by 5 bases, with 11 bases between the two germline ends. Germline CDR1 reads SGHAT; CDR2 reads FQDESV (reference sequence). This CDR3 spans 14 amino acids. The CDR3: CASSLRGIQNIQYF. The CDR3 region has the DNA TGTGCCAGCAGCTTGAGGGGTATCCAAAACATTCAGTACTTC.

The rearrangement joins TRBV7-9 to TRBJ2-4; D may match TRBD1 or TRBD2 (5 bases each). The germline V gene encodes CDR1 SEHNR and CDR2 FQNEAQ (reference sequence). The V and J ends lost 4 bases and 4 bases respectively, with 11 bases between them. This CDR3 has 14 residues. The CDR3 DNA is TGTGCCAGCAGCTCGCCGGGACCTAAAAACATTCAGTACTTC. Its protein is CASSSPGPKNIQYF.

This chain links TRBV7-6 with TRBJ1-1, with unresolved D. The CDR3 length is 13 residues. CDR1 is SGHVS, CDR2 FNYEAQ, per germline. The V end was cut by 4 bases, the J end by 3 bases, with 9 bases between. Written as DNA, the CDR3 is TGTGCCAGCAGCTCCGCTGGGGACACTGAAGCTTTCTTT. Its translation: CASSSAGDTEAFF.

This clonotype came up many times. The chain has TRBV2 and TRBJ1-4; D gene unclear. In germline, CDR1 is SNHLY, CDR2 FYNNEI. This CDR3 spans 17 amino acids. V lost 4 bases, J lost 5 bases, and 20 bases lay in between. The CDR3 nucleotides are TGTGCCAGCAGTGGTGCGGGTTATGGGGATTTGAATGAAAAACTGTTTTTT. It translates to CASSGAGYGDLNEKLFF.

This clonotype was detected many times. The chain links TRBV6-2 or TRBV6-3 to TRBJ1-1; D not resolved. Trimming pared 0 bases from V and 1 base from J, leaving 12 bases between. CDR3 length: 16 amino acids. From germline, CDR1 is MNHEY and CDR2 SVGEGT. The CDR3 DNA sequence: TGTGCCAGCAGTTACTCGTTTCCGCTCCGGAACACTGAAGCTTTCTTT. Residues: CASSYSFPLRNTEAFF.

The CDR3 protein is CASSASSGDTRLGEGYTF. DNA for the CDR3: TGTGCCAGCAGCGCGTCAAGTGGGGACACCCGGCTAGGAGAGGGCTACACCTTC. The chain carries TRBV9 and TRBJ1-2; possible D gene TRBD1, 6 bases. V lost 3 bases to trimming and J lost 8 bases, with 29 bases between them. Germline V CDR1 and CDR2: SGDLS, YYNGEE. The CDR3 has 18 residues.

This clonotype was counted between two and nine times. V and J are TRBV11-2 and TRBJ2-7; tentative D call: TRBD1 (6 bases). V was trimmed by 1 base and J by 4 bases, leaving 20 bases between them. CDR1 is SGHAT, CDR2 FQNNGV, per germline. This CDR3 has 17 amino acids. The CDR3: CASSLVYVTGYRYEQYF. The CDR3 coding sequence is TGTGCCAGCAGCTTAGTATATGTGACAGGATACCGGTACGAGCAGTACTTC.

This clonotype has more than one count but fewer than ten. The chain combines TRBV7-9 with TRBJ1-2; TRBD1 might be the D (5 bases). The CDR3 is 14 amino acids. V was shortened by 3 bases and J by 4 bases, with 12 bases between the two germline ends. Germline V gene lookup returns CDR1 SEHNR and CDR2 FQNEAQ (reference sequence). The CDR3 DNA reads as TGTGCCAGCAGCTTGCCCAGGGCCGGCTATGGCTACACCTTC. Its protein is CASSLPRAGYGYTF.

CDR3 protein: CASTNGLGARGDNEQFF. As DNA, the CDR3 is TGTGCCAGCACCAACGGGCTGGGGGCCAGGGGTGACAATGAGCAGTTCTTC. The V and J genes are TRBV6-1 and TRBJ2-1; a possible D gene is TRBD1 (6 bases). V was trimmed by 7 bases and J by 5 bases, leaving 24 bases between them. The germline CDR1 and CDR2 sequences are MNHNS and SASEGT. The CDR3 consists of 17 residues.

This clonotype was observed at least ten times. The V call is TRBV2, the J call TRBJ1-5; possible D gene TRBD1, 6 bases. CDR1 is SNHLY, CDR2 FYNNEI, per germline. The CDR3 consists of 16 residues. With 7 bases removed from V and 1 base from J, the gap between germline ends came to 17 bases. The CDR3: CASNLRGAGSNQPQHF. The CDR3, as DNA: TGTGCCAGCAACCTTCGGGGGGCTGGAAGCAATCAGCCCCAGCATTTT.

This clonotype was counted a few times. V usage is TRBV12-3 or TRBV12-4 and J usage is TRBJ1-5, with no clear D. V was trimmed by 6 bases and J by 9 bases, leaving 12 bases between them. The CDR3 totals 12 residues. The CDR3 DNA reads TGTGCCAGCAGCCCCAGGACGGGGCCCCAGCATTTT. It yields the protein CASSPRTGPQHF.

About this clonotype itself: A much larger clone lies a single base off, so this may be a read error. The V and J genes are TRBV5-1 and TRBJ2-5; D may be TRBD2 (5 bases). CDR1 SGHRS and CDR2 YFSETQ come from the germline V gene. The CDR3 covers 15 residues. V lost 0 bases, J lost 7 bases, and 16 bases lay in between. CDR3 residues: CASSLAGGLRGTQYF. Here the CDR3 DNA reads TGCGCCAGCAGCTTGGCCGGCGGACTTAGAGGGACCCAGTACTTC.

The table lists this clonotype with many counts. This chain connects TRBV12-3 or TRBV12-4 to TRBJ1-1; the D is unclear. This CDR3 is built from 14 residues. Trimming left V 2 bases short and J 1 base short, with 8 bases between. As DNA, the CDR3 is TGTGCCAGCAGTTTACACCGTTCGAACACTGAAGCTTTCTTT. Translating it yields CASSLHRSNTEAFF.

This chain connects TRBV10-3 to TRBJ1-6, with D maybe TRBD1 (5 bases). The CDR3 is made up of 15 amino acids. V lost 10 bases and J 7 bases, leaving 20 bases between the germline ends. In germline, CDR1 is ENHRY, CDR2 SYGVKD. The CDR3 DNA follows: TGTGCCACAAACTCGAGGGACGGAGCAAATTCACCCCTCCACTTT. As protein: CATNSRDGANSPLHF.

In this sample, this clonotype turned up a few times. The rearrangement joins TRBV20-1 to TRBJ2-6; D unresolved. Germline lookup yields CDR1 DFQATT and CDR2 SNEGSKA (reference sequence). The CDR3 spans 15 residues. V lost 1 base, J lost 2 bases, and 9 bases lay in between. DNA of the CDR3: TGCAGTGCTAGAGTGGCAGACACTGGGGCCAACGTCCTGACTTTC. Its protein product is CSARVADTGANVLTF.

The chain employs TRBV29-1 and TRBJ2-3; TRBD1 or TRBD2 may be the D gene (5 bases each). This CDR3 is 12 amino acids long. V was pared by 1 base and J by 11 bases, with 13 bases between. The germline CDR1 and CDR2 sequences are SQVTM and ANQGSEA. CDR3 nucleotide sequence: TGCAGCGTTGAAGGAGGGGCCCCGGTGCAGTATTTT. Translated: CSVEGGAPVQYF.

This clonotype showed up many times. The chain couples TRBV11-2 to TRBJ2-5; 8 nucleotides agree with TRBD2. Trimming at V came to 4 bases and at J to 4 bases, leaving 5 bases not matched to a gene. The germline V gene encodes CDR1 SGHAT and CDR2 FQNNGV. The CDR3 contains 14 residues. The CDR3 bases are TGTGCCAGCAGCTCCGGGGGGGTAACAGAGACCCAGTACTTC. Amino acids: CASSSGGVTETQYF.

This clonotype appeared a few times. The chain recombines TRBV6-1 with TRBJ2-1; TRBD1 might be the D (6 bases). The germline V gene encodes CDR1 MNHNS and CDR2 SASEGT. The V end lost 2 bases, the J end lost 5 bases, and 13 bases lay between the germline ends. The CDR3 covers 15 residues. CDR3 nucleotides: TGTGCCAGCAGTGAATTTGGGACAAGGAACAATGAGCAGTTCTTC. Protein sequence: CASSEFGTRNNEQFF.

The CDR3 reads CASSLSLGDSYQPQHF. CDR3 bases: TGTGCCAGCAGTTTATCTTTAGGGGACAGCTATCAGCCCCAGCATTTT. The chain has TRBV12-3 or TRBV12-4 and TRBJ1-5; 7 positions agree with TRBD1. The CDR3 is made up of 16 amino acids. V was clipped by 2 bases and J by 5 bases; unmatched bases: 9.

V gene TRBV6-1 combines with J gene TRBJ1-1; weak D call: TRBD1 (6 bases). Germline CDR1 MNHNS, CDR2 SASEGT. The CDR3 spans 14 residues. V lost 8 bases and J 0 bases, leaving 13 bases between the germline ends. This CDR3 is CASSMKGVNTEAFF. The CDR3 DNA reads TGTGCCAGCTCCATGAAGGGGGTGAACACTGAAGCTTTCTTT.